This T cell receptor beta chain was retrieved from a study of T cell repertoires in ileal Crohn's disease. Background on the study: About 40% were active smokers at surgery; median disease duration was roughly 7.9 years. The study's findings and limits: Clonality above 26.8% at surgery always came with endoscopic recurrence.

Details on this clone: The antigen remains undetermined.

Germline V gives CDR1 SGDLS, CDR2 YYNGEE. The ends were cut back, 3 bases at V and 5 bases at J, with 14 bases in the middle. CDR3 length: 14 residues. TCRB immunosequencing input was five hundred nanograms of biopsy DNA per sample. Data came from immunoSEQ multiplex PCR; TCRdb stores just in-frame clones and leaves some out. The sample records some 3,300 clones, 65% to 80% being singletons. The chain joins TRBV9 to TRBJ2-5; no clear D gene. Sequencing was performed on ileal tissue. The TCR was taken from an adult with Crohn's disease. The DNA of the CDR3 is TGTGCCAGCAGCGCCGACGGCGGATGGGAGACCCAGTACTTC. This encodes CASSADGGWETQYF.